This TCR beta chain is drawn from a study of cytomegalovirus exposure and HLA in healthy donors. Worth noting for this clone: As yet, its antigen is unknown.

The study ran its PCR with 60 Vbeta and 13 Jbeta primers. TCRdb keeps only in-frame clones here, not all; method: immunoSEQ multiplex PCR. The table has fewer than 200,000 clones, around 80% seen once. The V and J ends lost 4 bases and 7 bases, in that order; junction bases with no gene match: 7. CDR3 length: 14 amino acids. The germline gives CDR1 LGHNA, CDR2 YNFKEQ. Study observations and caveats: It was shown in a later analysis that HLA-associated TCR beta chains were more clonally expanded than other, equally common chains.

This TCR was sampled from a woman between 50 and 59 years old in good health and CMV-seropositive. The material sequenced was PBMCs. The chain recombines TRBV4-2 with TRBJ2-1; 7 nucleotides line up with TRBD2. CDR3 region: CASSRGGEWNEQFF. The CDR3 nucleotides read TGTGCCAGCAGCCGGGGGGGGGAGTGGAATGAGCAGTTCTTC.